The T cell receptor (beta chain) described here comes from a study of naive and memory T cell subsets. Study conclusions and caveats: Diversity fell and Gini index rose from naive through CM, EM, EMRA. Naive repertoires, especially CD8, held a few larger clonotypes, possibly memory cells re-expressing CD45RA.

The CDR3 loop spans 15 amino acids. CDR1 is MNHEY and CDR2 is SVGEGT in the germline V gene. Trimming shortened V by 6 bases and J by 0 bases, and 14 bases separated the two germline ends. The beta constant-region primer was an equimolar mix of two oligonucleotides covering TRBC1 and TRBC2. One entry per CDR3 protein results from TCRdb running MiXCR on the UMI-ligation and nested PCR reads. The table has around 160,000 distinct CDR3 sequences, over 15% seen once. Notes on this clonotype: Its specificity is unknown.

The receptor was derived from a human donor in good health. The chain uses TRBV6-2 or TRBV6-3 and TRBJ1-1, with D unresolved. Sequencing used naive CD4+ T cells from blood. DNA of the CDR3: TGTGCCAGCAGCCCTCCCGACACGATGAACACTGAAGCTTTCTTT. This translates into CASSPPDTMNTEAFF.